This T cell receptor (beta chain) comes out of a study of T cell responses to AZD1222 COVID-19 vaccine. V lost 2 bases and J lost 7, with 9 bases in between. This CDR3 region has 11 residues. The germline V gene encodes CDR1 GTSNPN and CDR2 SVGIG (reference sequence). Study-level points and caveats: Spike-spanning, vaccine-associated CD4 TCRs were dominant at 160-218 and 743-854. Spike-specific TCR breadth and depth both grew after two AZD1222 doses.

TCRdb keeps only in-frame clones here, not all; method: immunoSEQ multiplex PCR. The top ten hold about 4.6% of the sample, which has 160,000 or so clones, 92% seen once. Concerning this clone: No antigen is known for it.

The receptor's source is an adult in good health. This specimen was peripheral blood, taken on day 0 of MenACWY control vaccination. The chain has TRBV30 and TRBJ2-7, with D perhaps matching TRBD2 (5 bases). This CDR3 reads CAWSPGIEQYF. The CDR3, as DNA: TGTGCCTGGAGTCCCGGGATTGAGCAGTACTTC.